This T cell receptor (beta chain) is drawn from a study of cytomegalovirus exposure and HLA in healthy donors. Study-wide results and caveats: Later findings reportedly placed an Asian-associated ancestry cluster below the 666-donor mean for N-insertions.

This clone was counted a single time. Its antigen remains unidentified. PCR employed 60 Vbeta and 13 Jbeta primers. Repertoires were generated with immunoSEQ multiplex PCR, while TCRdb's copy carries only in-frame clones and drops some. The sample shows under 200,000 clones, 75% to 90% of them seen only once. V was cut by 4 bases and J by 0 bases, with 13 bases left in between. Germline CDR1 and CDR2: SQVTM and ANQGSEA. The CDR3 is 16 residues long. Input material: PBMCs. The genes are TRBV29-1 and TRBJ2-6; the D gene is possibly TRBD2 (6 bases). This clonotype originated in a boy aged 2 to 10 in good health and CMV-seronegative. The CDR3 bases are TGCAGCGTTGGGCTTCCGGGGGTCTCTGGGGCCAACGTCCTGACTTTC. It is translated as CSVGLPGVSGANVLTF.